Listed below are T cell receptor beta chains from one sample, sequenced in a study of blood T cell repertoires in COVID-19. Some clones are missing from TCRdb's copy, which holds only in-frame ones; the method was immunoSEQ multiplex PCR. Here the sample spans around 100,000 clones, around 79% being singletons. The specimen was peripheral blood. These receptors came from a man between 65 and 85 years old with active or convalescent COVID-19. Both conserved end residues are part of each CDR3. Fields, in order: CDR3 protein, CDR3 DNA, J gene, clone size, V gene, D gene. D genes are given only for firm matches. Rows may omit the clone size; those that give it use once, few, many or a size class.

CDR3aa: CASITGWDYGYTF
CDR3nt: TGTGCCAGCATAACAGGGTGGGACTATGGCTACACCTTC
j_gene: TRBJ1-2
abundance: -
v_gene: TRBV6-5
d_gene: -

CDR3aa: CASSQGRDLPLHF
CDR3nt: TGTGCCAGCAGCCAGGGGCGGGACTTACCCCTCCACTTT
j_gene: TRBJ1-6
abundance: -
v_gene: TRBV3-1/TRBV3-2
d_gene: -

CDR3aa: CASTSTGGRYQPQHF
CDR3nt: TGTGCCAGCACCTCGACAGGGGGCAGGTATCAGCCCCAGCATTTT
j_gene: TRBJ1-5
abundance: -
v_gene: TRBV27
d_gene: TRBD1

CDR3aa: CASRRGTDYGYTF
CDR3nt: TGTGCCAGCAGGAGGGGGACAGACTATGGCTACACCTTC
j_gene: TRBJ1-2
abundance: -
v_gene: TRBV25-1
d_gene: TRBD1

CDR3aa: CASSLRLAGGDTQYF
CDR3nt: TGCGCCAGCAGCTTGAGACTAGCGGGAGGAGATACGCAGTATTTT
j_gene: TRBJ2-3
abundance: -
v_gene: TRBV5-1
d_gene: TRBD2

CDR3aa: CASSPVANTGELFF
CDR3nt: TGTGCCAGCTCCCCCGTCGCGAACACCGGGGAGCTGTTTTTT
j_gene: TRBJ2-2
abundance: -
v_gene: TRBV18
d_gene: -

CDR3aa: CASSSPGKYNEQFF
CDR3nt: TGTGCCAGCAGCTCCCCCGGGAAGTACAATGAGCAGTTCTTC
j_gene: TRBJ2-1
abundance: -
v_gene: TRBV7-3
d_gene: -

CDR3aa: CASSEGRGADEQYF
CDR3nt: TGCGCCAGCAGTGAGGGGCGGGGGGCGGACGAGCAGTACTTC
j_gene: TRBJ2-7
abundance: -
v_gene: TRBV10-1
d_gene: TRBD2

CDR3aa: CASSGAGLDLSYEQYF
CDR3nt: TGTGCCAGCAGTGGGGCAGGCTTAGATCTCTCCTACGAGCAGTACTTC
j_gene: TRBJ2-7
abundance: -
v_gene: TRBV6-1
d_gene: -

CDR3aa: CSAGGEETQYF
CDR3nt: TGCAGTGCGGGGGGGGAAGAGACCCAGTACTTC
j_gene: TRBJ2-5
abundance: -
v_gene: TRBV20-1
d_gene: TRBD2

CDR3aa: CASSKSRVNTEAFF
CDR3nt: TGTGCCAGCAGTAAAAGCAGGGTAAACACTGAAGCTTTCTTT
j_gene: TRBJ1-1
abundance: -
v_gene: TRBV6-5
d_gene: -

CDR3aa: CASSERTGGSSGANVLTF
CDR3nt: TGTGCCAGCAGTGAACGGACAGGGGGTTCCTCTGGGGCCAACGTCCTGACTTTC
j_gene: TRBJ2-6
abundance: -
v_gene: TRBV6-1
d_gene: TRBD1

CDR3aa: CASSPPGGTGRSQPQHF
CDR3nt: TGTGCCAGTAGTCCTCCTGGGGGCACGGGGAGAAGTCAGCCCCAGCATTTT
j_gene: TRBJ1-5
abundance: once
v_gene: TRBV19
d_gene: -

CDR3aa: CASRQLPGSYEQYF
CDR3nt: TGCGCCAGTCGTCAATTGCCGGGCTCCTACGAGCAGTACTTC
j_gene: TRBJ2-7
abundance: -
v_gene: TRBV5-1
d_gene: -

CDR3aa: CASSRSTSGGTYEQYF
CDR3nt: TGTGCCAGCAGCCGTTCCACTAGCGGGGGTACCTACGAGCAGTACTTC
j_gene: TRBJ2-7
abundance: -
v_gene: TRBV7-2
d_gene: TRBD2

CDR3aa: CALSLATHSSTDTQYF
CDR3nt: TGTGCCTTGTCCCTAGCGACACATTCTAGCACAGATACGCAGTATTTT
j_gene: TRBJ2-3
abundance: -
v_gene: TRBV30
d_gene: -

CDR3aa: CASSDQGQDYEQYF
CDR3nt: TGTGCCAGCAGTGACCAGGGACAGGACTACGAGCAGTACTTC
j_gene: TRBJ2-7
abundance: once
v_gene: TRBV27
d_gene: TRBD1

CDR3aa: CASSLERGVSYNEQFF
CDR3nt: TGTGCCAGCAGCTTGGAGCGGGGGGTCTCCTACAATGAGCAGTTCTTC
j_gene: TRBJ2-1
abundance: -
v_gene: TRBV5-4
d_gene: TRBD2

CDR3aa: CASSPLAGLNYGYTF
CDR3nt: TGTGCCAGCAGTCCCCTGGCAGGGCTTAACTATGGCTACACCTTC
j_gene: TRBJ1-2
abundance: once
v_gene: TRBV28
d_gene: -

CDR3aa: CASSIWTSGAKNIQYF
CDR3nt: TGTGCCAGTAGTATCTGGACTAGCGGCGCCAAAAACATTCAGTACTTC
j_gene: TRBJ2-4
abundance: -
v_gene: TRBV19
d_gene: TRBD2

CDR3aa: CASSLRDLGSYNEQFF
CDR3nt: TGTGCCAGCAGCTTGCGGGACTTGGGCTCCTACAATGAGCAGTTCTTC
j_gene: TRBJ2-1
abundance: -
v_gene: TRBV11-2
d_gene: -

CDR3aa: CSAGPGNTIYF
CDR3nt: TGCAGTGCTGGCCCCGGAAACACCATATATTTT
j_gene: TRBJ1-3
abundance: -
v_gene: TRBV20-1
d_gene: -

CDR3aa: CASSPRGLAGVPTGEQYF
CDR3nt: TGTGCCAGCAGCCCCCGGGGACTAGCGGGAGTACCGACAGGCGAGCAGTACTTC
j_gene: TRBJ2-7
abundance: -
v_gene: TRBV3-1/TRBV3-2
d_gene: TRBD2

CDR3aa: CASSNRGRDQPQHF
CDR3nt: TGTGCCAGTAGTAACAGGGGGCGAGACCAGCCCCAGCATTTT
j_gene: TRBJ1-5
abundance: -
v_gene: TRBV19
d_gene: TRBD1

CDR3aa: CASTRGSGYGYTF
CDR3nt: TGTGCCAGCACCAGGGGGTCTGGCTATGGCTACACCTTC
j_gene: TRBJ1-2
abundance: -
v_gene: TRBV6-5
d_gene: TRBD1

CDR3aa: CASKADYSNQPQHF
CDR3nt: TGTGCCAGCAAGGCAGACTATAGCAATCAGCCCCAGCATTTT
j_gene: TRBJ1-5
abundance: few
v_gene: TRBV2
d_gene: -

CDR3aa: CASSMTGTGFSEQYF
CDR3nt: TGTGCCAGCAGTATGACCGGGACAGGGTTTAGTGAGCAGTACTTC
j_gene: TRBJ2-7
abundance: once
v_gene: TRBV27
d_gene: TRBD1

CDR3aa: CASSPAPGKGNQPQHF
CDR3nt: TGTGCCAGCTCACCAGCTCCAGGGAAGGGCAATCAGCCCCAGCATTTT
j_gene: TRBJ1-5
abundance: -
v_gene: TRBV18
d_gene: -

CDR3aa: CASSSQGGGNSPLHF
CDR3nt: TGTGCCAGCAGCTCACAGGGAGGGGGTAATTCACCCCTCCACTTT
j_gene: TRBJ1-6
abundance: -
v_gene: TRBV7-9
d_gene: -

CDR3aa: CASSQGHWTEAFF
CDR3nt: TGTGCCAGCAGCCAAGGACATTGGACTGAAGCTTTCTTT
j_gene: TRBJ1-1
abundance: -
v_gene: TRBV7-3
d_gene: -

CDR3aa: CASSSTSGGIQETQYF
CDR3nt: TGTGCCAGCAGCTCGACTAGCGGGGGAATTCAAGAGACCCAGTACTTC
j_gene: TRBJ2-5
abundance: few
v_gene: TRBV7-3
d_gene: TRBD2

CDR3aa: CASSSDGVNTEAFF
CDR3nt: TGCGCCAGCAGCTCTGACGGGGTGAACACTGAAGCTTTCTTT
j_gene: TRBJ1-1
abundance: once
v_gene: TRBV5-1
d_gene: -

CDR3aa: CASSEAANTGELFF
CDR3nt: TGCGCCAGCAGCGAGGCAGCGAACACCGGGGAGCTGTTTTTT
j_gene: TRBJ2-2
abundance: -
v_gene: TRBV5-1
d_gene: -

CDR3aa: CASTTGPYTEAFF
CDR3nt: TGTGCCAGCACCACTGGGCCTTACACTGAAGCTTTCTTT
j_gene: TRBJ1-1
abundance: -
v_gene: TRBV6-5
d_gene: -

CDR3aa: CASSTGSPVGEQFF
CDR3nt: TGCGCCAGCAGCACCGGGTCCCCTGTTGGTGAGCAGTTCTTC
j_gene: TRBJ2-1
abundance: -
v_gene: TRBV5-1
d_gene: -

CDR3aa: CASSTRRSYGYTF
CDR3nt: TGTGCCAGCAGCACTCGTAGGAGCTATGGCTACACCTTC
j_gene: TRBJ1-2
abundance: -
v_gene: TRBV7-2
d_gene: -

CDR3aa: CASRAGPRGDTQYF
CDR3nt: TGCGCCAGCAGAGCGGGCCCTCGCGGAGATACGCAGTATTTT
j_gene: TRBJ2-3
abundance: -
v_gene: TRBV5-1
d_gene: -

CDR3aa: CASSSKKGLRKTHQSTDTQYF
CDR3nt: TGTGCCAGCAGCTCAAAAAAAGGACTTCGTAAAACCCATCAGAGCACAGATACGCAGTATTTT
j_gene: TRBJ2-3
abundance: -
v_gene: TRBV28
d_gene: -

CDR3aa: CSVTQGALNGYTF
CDR3nt: TGCAGCGTTACACAGGGGGCGTTAAATGGCTACACCTTC
j_gene: TRBJ1-2
abundance: -
v_gene: TRBV29-1
d_gene: TRBD1

CDR3aa: CASSEDYGFWNEQFF
CDR3nt: TGTGCCAGCAGCGAGGACTACGGTTTCTGGAATGAGCAGTTCTTC
j_gene: TRBJ2-1
abundance: few
v_gene: TRBV6-4
d_gene: -

CDR3aa: CASSSRTSGTALSSYNEQFF
CDR3nt: TGTGCCAGCAGCTCGCGGACTAGCGGGACTGCCTTGAGCTCCTACAATGAGCAGTTCTTC
j_gene: TRBJ2-1
abundance: -
v_gene: TRBV9
d_gene: TRBD2

CDR3aa: CASSGQATNLYNEQFF
CDR3nt: TGTGCCAGCAGTGGACAGGCGACAAACCTCTACAATGAGCAGTTCTTC
j_gene: TRBJ2-1
abundance: many
v_gene: TRBV2
d_gene: -

CDR3aa: CASSPSGTGDYGYTF
CDR3nt: TGCGCCAGCAGCCCCTCTGGGACAGGAGACTATGGCTACACCTTC
j_gene: TRBJ1-2
abundance: -
v_gene: TRBV5-1
d_gene: TRBD1

CDR3aa: CASRAKENTEAFF
CDR3nt: TGCGCCAGCAGGGCCAAAGAGAACACTGAAGCTTTCTTT
j_gene: TRBJ1-1
abundance: few
v_gene: TRBV5-1
d_gene: -

CDR3aa: CASSLKGQGARSSDEQYF
CDR3nt: TGTGCCAGCAGCTTGAAGGGACAGGGGGCGCGGTCATCTGACGAGCAGTACTTC
j_gene: TRBJ2-7
abundance: -
v_gene: TRBV5-6
d_gene: TRBD1

CDR3aa: CASSSGLARSTDTQYF
CDR3nt: TGTGCCAGCAGTTCGGGACTAGCGAGAAGCACAGATACGCAGTATTTT
j_gene: TRBJ2-3
abundance: -
v_gene: TRBV9
d_gene: TRBD2

CDR3aa: CASSLGGWGERGYTF
CDR3nt: TGTGCCAGCAGCTTAGGAGGTTGGGGGGAACGTGGTTACACCTTC
j_gene: TRBJ1-2
abundance: -
v_gene: TRBV7-8
d_gene: -